This T cell receptor beta chain came from a study of cytomegalovirus exposure and HLA in healthy donors. Germline CDR1 reads SGHNT; CDR2 reads YYREEE (reference sequence). The CDR3 extends over 15 amino acids. V was clipped by 4 bases and J by 5 bases, with 15 bases between them. A multiplex PCR was run with 60 Vbeta primers and 13 Jbeta primers. Using immunoSEQ multiplex PCR, the repertoire was profiled, and TCRdb retains in-frame clones only, with some absent. Here the sample spans hundreds of thousands of clones, around 78% being singletons. The sequence came from a boy between 10 and 17 years old in good health and CMV-seronegative. Material: PBMCs. This chain links TRBV5-4 with TRBJ1-4; D possibly corresponds to TRBD1 (6 bases). The CDR3 reads CASSGTGSGNEKLFF. The CDR3 region has the DNA TGTGCCAGCAGCGGTACAGGGAGTGGAAATGAAAAACTGTTTTTT.